This entry lists 2 T cell receptor beta chains sequenced from one sample in a study of blood T cells in healthy people across ages (dated by TCRdb to the mid-2010s). Library preparation employed 5' RACE. TCRdb lists the instrument as Illumina HiSeq 2500. A second PCR of 7 to 11 cycles was run with a J-beta primer mix and a sample-barcoded 5' primer. The public reads were quality trimmed at Q25 with fastp and then assembled into clones with MiXCR by TCRdb, keeping productive beta chains. Here each entry gathers all rows of one CDR3 protein and keeps the most common genes and DNA. The sample has roughly 800,000 distinct CDR3 sequences on record, under 40% of them singletons. The ten top clones hold roughly 13% of the sample. The sequenced sample consisted of blood. All receptors come from a man aged 18 to 29 in good health.

This clonotype was counted only a few times. This sequence joins TRBV4-3 and TRBJ2-5; 15 positions match TRBD2. The V gene's germline CDR1 is LGHNA and CDR2 YSLEER. J was trimmed by 3 bases and V by 5 bases; bases with no gene match: 4. This CDR3 contains 16 residues. The CDR3 region is CASSFRTSGGEETQYF. CDR3 bases: TGCGCCAGCAGCTTTAGGACTAGCGGGGGGGAAGAGACCCAGTACTTC.

The V call is TRBV24-1, the J call TRBJ2-3, with D possibly TRBD1 on 5 matching bases. V lost 7 bases and J 1 base, leaving 11 bases between the germline ends. The CDR3 contains 14 residues. Germline CDR1 KGHDR, CDR2 SFDVKD. CDR3 sequence reads: CATRGRVGTDTQYF. For the CDR3, the DNA is TGTGCCACCAGAGGCAGGGTTGGCACAGATACGCAGTATTTT.